Here is one TCR beta chain with its context. The antigen remains undetermined. The entry originates in a study of human versus mouse CDR3 diversity and MHC coevolution. Method: immunoSEQ multiplex PCR; TCRdb's copy keeps in-frame clones and lacks some. In the table there are 86,000 or so clones, 93% of which are singletons. Germline values: CDR1 SGDLS, CDR2 YYNGEE. The CDR3 covers 15 residues. Trimming removed 4 bases from V and 5 bases from J; junction bases left unmatched: 6. Cells were CD45RO-negative CD62L-positive naive CD4 T cells sorted from PBMCs. General study findings and limits: Compared with mice, human CDR3s carried more deletions and insertions on average. Humans had the largest estimated TCR beta repertoire, about 1.6 million clonotypes. The lowest clonal inequality scores came from most of the three human donors.

The receptor comes from a person aged 30-69 years in good health. This rearrangement joins TRBV9 to TRBJ2-7; 13 bases fit TRBD2. Sequenced input: naive CD4+ T cells from blood. Subset given: CD45RO-negative CD62L-positive naive CD4 T cells. CDR3 nucleotide sequence: TGTGCCAGCAGCCCAGGGACTAGCGGGACAAACGAGCAGTACTTC. Translation: CASSPGTSGTNEQYF.